This T cell receptor beta chain was sequenced for a study of cytomegalovirus exposure and HLA in healthy donors. In the PCR, 60 Vbeta and 13 Jbeta primers were used. Profiling relied on immunoSEQ multiplex PCR, and the TCRdb table lists in-frame clones only, not all of them. The table includes approximately 210,000 clones, roughly 81% detected once. The CDR3 sequence is 12 residues long. Trimming removed 5 bases from V and 14 bases from J; junction bases left unmatched: 4. Germline V gives CDR1 SNHLY, CDR2 FYNNEI. This clonotype originated in a woman aged 25 to 39 in good health and CMV-seropositive. The rearrangement uses TRBV2 and TRBJ1-6, with 9 positions matching TRBD1. Sequenced input: PBMCs. The CDR3 loop is CASSRTGESLHF. The CDR3 DNA reads TGTGCCAGCAGTCGGACAGGGGAATCCCTCCACTTT.